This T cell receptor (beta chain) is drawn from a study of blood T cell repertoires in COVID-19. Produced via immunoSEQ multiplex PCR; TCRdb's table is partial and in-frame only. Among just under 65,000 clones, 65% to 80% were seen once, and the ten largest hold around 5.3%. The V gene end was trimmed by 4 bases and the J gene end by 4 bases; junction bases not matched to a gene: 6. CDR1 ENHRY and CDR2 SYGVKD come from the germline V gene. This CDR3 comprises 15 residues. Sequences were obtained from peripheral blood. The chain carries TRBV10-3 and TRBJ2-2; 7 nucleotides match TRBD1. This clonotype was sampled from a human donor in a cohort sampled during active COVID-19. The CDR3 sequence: CAISAEAGGTGELFF. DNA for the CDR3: TGTGCCATCAGTGCCGAGGCAGGGGGCACCGGGGAGCTGTTTTTT.